This T cell receptor beta chain was recovered during a study of blood T cell repertoires in COVID-19. Study as a whole: The origin of the acute and convalescent COVID-19 samples was the United States, Italy and Spain. Nucleic acid was either cDNA or gDNA, and it came from T cells, B-cell-depleted T cells, or PBMCs.

Under the authors' procedure: Cell counts per sample came from amplifying reference gene primers. The method was immunoSEQ multiplex PCR; TCRdb's version includes in-frame clones alone and lacks a portion of them. Clone size and V and J calls were adopted from that table, with D and trimming inferred from the DNA. This table holds approximately 150,000 clones, 84% found once. This CDR3 is 16 amino acids long. The source of this sequence is a man between 65 and 85 years old with acute or convalescent COVID-19. V and J are TRBV21-1 and TRBJ1-5; the D call TRBD1 from the table was never checked on the DNA. TRBV21-1 is tagged as a pseudogene. The sample was peripheral blood. The CDR3 loop reads CASSKSRGRGRQPQHF. The CDR3, as DNA: TGTGCCAGCAGCAAGAGTCGCGGCAGGGGAAGGCAGCCCCAGCATTTT.